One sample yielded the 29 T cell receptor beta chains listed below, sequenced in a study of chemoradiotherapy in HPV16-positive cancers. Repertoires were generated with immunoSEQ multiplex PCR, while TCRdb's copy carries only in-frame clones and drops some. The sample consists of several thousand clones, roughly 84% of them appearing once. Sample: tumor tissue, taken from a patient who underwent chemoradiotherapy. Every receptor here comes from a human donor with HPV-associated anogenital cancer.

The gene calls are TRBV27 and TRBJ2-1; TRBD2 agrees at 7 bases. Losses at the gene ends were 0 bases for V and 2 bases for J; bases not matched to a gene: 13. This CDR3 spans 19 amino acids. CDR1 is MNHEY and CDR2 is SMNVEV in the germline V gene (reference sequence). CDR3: CASSLSREGVGTTYNEQFF. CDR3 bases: TGTGCCAGCAGTTTATCCAGGGAGGGCGTAGGGACTACCTACAATGAGCAGTTCTTC.

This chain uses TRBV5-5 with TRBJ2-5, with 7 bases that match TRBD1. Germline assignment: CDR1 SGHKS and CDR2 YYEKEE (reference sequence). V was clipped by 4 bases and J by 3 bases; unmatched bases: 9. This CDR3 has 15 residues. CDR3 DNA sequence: TGTGCCAGCAGCAGGGGGCAGGGTTCGGAAGAGACCCAGTACTTC. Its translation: CASSRGQGSEETQYF.

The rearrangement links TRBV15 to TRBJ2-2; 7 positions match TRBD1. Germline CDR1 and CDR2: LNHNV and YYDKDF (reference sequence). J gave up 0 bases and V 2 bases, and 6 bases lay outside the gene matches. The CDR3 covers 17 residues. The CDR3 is CATSRPLGTANTGELFF. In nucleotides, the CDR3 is TGTGCCACCAGCAGACCCCTAGGGACAGCGAACACCGGGGAGCTGTTTTTT.

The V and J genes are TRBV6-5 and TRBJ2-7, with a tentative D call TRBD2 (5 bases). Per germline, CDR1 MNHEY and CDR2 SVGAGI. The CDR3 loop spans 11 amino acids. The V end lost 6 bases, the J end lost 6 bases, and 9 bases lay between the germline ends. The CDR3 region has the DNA TGTGCCAGCAGCGACGAGGGCGAGCAGTACTTC. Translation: CASSDEGEQYF.

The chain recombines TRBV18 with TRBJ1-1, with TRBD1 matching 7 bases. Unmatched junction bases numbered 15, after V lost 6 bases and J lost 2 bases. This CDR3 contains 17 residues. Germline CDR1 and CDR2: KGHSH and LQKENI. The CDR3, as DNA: TGTGCCAGCTCCGCGATCTATAACAGGGGAAGAAACACTGAAGCTTTCTTT. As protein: CASSAIYNRGRNTEAFF.

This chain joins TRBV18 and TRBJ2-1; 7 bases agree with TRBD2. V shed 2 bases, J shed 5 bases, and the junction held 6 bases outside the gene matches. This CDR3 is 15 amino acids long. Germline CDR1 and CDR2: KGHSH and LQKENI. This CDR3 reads CASSPIGTTHNEQFF. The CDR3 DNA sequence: TGTGCCAGCTCACCAATAGGGACTACCCACAATGAGCAGTTCTTC.

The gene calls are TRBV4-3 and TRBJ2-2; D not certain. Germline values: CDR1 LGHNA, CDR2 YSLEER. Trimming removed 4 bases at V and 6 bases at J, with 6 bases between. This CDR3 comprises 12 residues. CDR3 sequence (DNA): TGCGCCAGCAGCCCCCGGGCCGGGGAGCTGTTTTTT. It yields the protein CASSPRAGELFF.

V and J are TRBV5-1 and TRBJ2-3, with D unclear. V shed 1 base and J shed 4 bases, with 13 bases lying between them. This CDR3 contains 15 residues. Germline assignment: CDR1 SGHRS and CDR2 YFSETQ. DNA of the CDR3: TGCGCCAGCAGCTTGTTTTCCGGTGGCTCAGATACGCAGTATTTT. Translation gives CASSLFSGGSDTQYF.

The CDR3 region has the DNA TGTGCCAGCAGCGTAGGGTTGAGGGGAGGAGGCAATGAGCAGTTCTTC. Translation: CASSVGLRGGGNEQFF. This chain uses TRBV9 with TRBJ2-1; D may be TRBD2 (6 bases). Deletions cut 0 bases from V and 6 bases from J, with 16 bases between. The length of the CDR3 is 16 residues. CDR1 is SGDLS and CDR2 is YYNGEE in the germline V gene.

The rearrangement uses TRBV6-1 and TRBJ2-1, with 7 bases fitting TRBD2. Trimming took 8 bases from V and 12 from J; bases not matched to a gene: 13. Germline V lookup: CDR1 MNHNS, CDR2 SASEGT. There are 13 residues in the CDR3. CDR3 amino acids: CASGAWEGWGQFF. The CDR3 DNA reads TGTGCCAGCGGCGCCTGGGAGGGGTGGGGGCAGTTCTTC.

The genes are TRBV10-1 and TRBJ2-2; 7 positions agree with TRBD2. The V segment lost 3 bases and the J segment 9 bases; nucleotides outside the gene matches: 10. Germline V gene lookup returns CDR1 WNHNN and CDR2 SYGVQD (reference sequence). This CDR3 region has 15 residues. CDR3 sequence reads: CASSDGGRGERELFF. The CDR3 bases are TGCGCCAGCAGTGACGGTGGTCGGGGGGAAAGGGAGCTGTTTTTT.

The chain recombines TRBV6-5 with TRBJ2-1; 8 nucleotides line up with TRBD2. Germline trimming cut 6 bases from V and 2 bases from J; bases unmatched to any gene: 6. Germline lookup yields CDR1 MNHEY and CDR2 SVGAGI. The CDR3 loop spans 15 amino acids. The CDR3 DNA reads TGTGCCAGCAGCTTTACTAGCGGCGCCTACAATGAGCAGTTCTTC. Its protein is CASSFTSGAYNEQFF.

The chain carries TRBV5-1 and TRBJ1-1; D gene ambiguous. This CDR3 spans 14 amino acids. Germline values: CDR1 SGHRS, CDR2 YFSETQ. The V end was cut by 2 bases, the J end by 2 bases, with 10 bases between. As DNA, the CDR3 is TGCGCCAGCAGCTTCGAAGGACCTAACACTGAAGCTTTCTTT. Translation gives CASSFEGPNTEAFF.

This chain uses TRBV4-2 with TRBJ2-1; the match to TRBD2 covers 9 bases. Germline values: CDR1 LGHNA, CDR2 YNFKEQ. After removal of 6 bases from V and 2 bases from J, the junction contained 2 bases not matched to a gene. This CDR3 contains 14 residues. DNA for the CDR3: TGTGCCAGCAGGGCTAGCGGGACCTACAATGAGCAGTTCTTC. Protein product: CASRASGTYNEQFF.

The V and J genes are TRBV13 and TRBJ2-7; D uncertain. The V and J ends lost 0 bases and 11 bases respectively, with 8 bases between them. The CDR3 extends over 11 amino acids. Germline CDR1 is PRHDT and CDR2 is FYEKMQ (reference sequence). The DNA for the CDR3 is TGTGCCAGCAGCTTAGGTCTAGATAAGTACTTC. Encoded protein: CASSLGLDKYF.

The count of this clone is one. The CDR3 region is CASSLGGRPYEQYF. For the CDR3, the DNA is TGTGCCAGCAGCTTAGGCGGGAGACCTTACGAGCAGTACTTC. The chain is built from TRBV11-3 and TRBJ2-7; TRBD2 agrees at 7 bases. V shed 1 base and J 4 bases; nucleotides not matched to a gene: 4. The V gene's germline CDR1 is SGHNT and CDR2 YENEEA. The CDR3 has 14 amino acids.

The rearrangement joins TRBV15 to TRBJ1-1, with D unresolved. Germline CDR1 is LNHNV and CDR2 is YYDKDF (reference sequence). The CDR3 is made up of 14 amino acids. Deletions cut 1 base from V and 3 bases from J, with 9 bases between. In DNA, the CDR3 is TGTGCCACCAGCAGAGGGGGAGATTACACTGAAGCTTTCTTT. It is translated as CATSRGGDYTEAFF.

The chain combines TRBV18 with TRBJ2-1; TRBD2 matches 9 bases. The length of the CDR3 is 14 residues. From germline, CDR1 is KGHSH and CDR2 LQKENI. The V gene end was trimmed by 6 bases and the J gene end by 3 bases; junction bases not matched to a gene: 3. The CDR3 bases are TGTGCCAGCTCCGGGACTAGCCTCTACAATGAGCAGTTCTTC. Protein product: CASSGTSLYNEQFF.

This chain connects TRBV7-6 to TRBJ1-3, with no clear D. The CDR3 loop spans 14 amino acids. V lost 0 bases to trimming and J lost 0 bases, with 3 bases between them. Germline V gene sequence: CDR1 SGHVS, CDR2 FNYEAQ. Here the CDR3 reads CASSLAGSGNTIYF. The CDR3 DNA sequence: TGTGCCAGCAGCTTAGCAGGCTCTGGAAACACCATATATTTT.

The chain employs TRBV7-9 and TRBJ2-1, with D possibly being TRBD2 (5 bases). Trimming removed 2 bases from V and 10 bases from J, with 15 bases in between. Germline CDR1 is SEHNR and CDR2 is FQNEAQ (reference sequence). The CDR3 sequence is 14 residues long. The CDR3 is CASSLSGKRWEQFF. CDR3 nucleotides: TGTGCCAGCAGCTTATCCGGGAAGCGCTGGGAGCAGTTCTTC. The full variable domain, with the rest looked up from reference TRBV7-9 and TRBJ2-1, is DTGVSQNPRHKITKRGQNVTFRCDPISEHNRLYWYRQTLGQGPEFLTYFQNEAQLEKSRLLSDRFSAERPKGSFSTLEIQRTEQGDSAMYLCASSLSGKRWEQFFGPGTRLTVL.

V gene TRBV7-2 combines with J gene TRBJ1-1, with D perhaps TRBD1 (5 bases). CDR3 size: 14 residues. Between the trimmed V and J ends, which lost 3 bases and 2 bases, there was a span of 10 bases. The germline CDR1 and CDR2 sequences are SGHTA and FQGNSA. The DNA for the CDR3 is TGTGCCAGCAGCTTTTTCGGGGGAAACACTGAAGCTTTCTTT. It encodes CASSFFGGNTEAFF.

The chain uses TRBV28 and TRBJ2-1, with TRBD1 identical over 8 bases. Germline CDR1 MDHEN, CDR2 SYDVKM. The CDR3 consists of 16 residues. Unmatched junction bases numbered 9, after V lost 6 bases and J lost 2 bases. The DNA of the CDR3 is TGTGCCAGCAGCCATACCGGGACAGGCGCCTACAATGAGCAGTTCTTC. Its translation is CASSHTGTGAYNEQFF.

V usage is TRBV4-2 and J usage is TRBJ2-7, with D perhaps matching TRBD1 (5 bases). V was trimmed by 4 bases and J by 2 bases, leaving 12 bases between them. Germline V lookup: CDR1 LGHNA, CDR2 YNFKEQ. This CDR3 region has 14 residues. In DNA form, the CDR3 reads TGTGCCAGCAGCCGCACGACAGAGACCTACGAGCAGTACTTC. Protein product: CASSRTTETYEQYF.

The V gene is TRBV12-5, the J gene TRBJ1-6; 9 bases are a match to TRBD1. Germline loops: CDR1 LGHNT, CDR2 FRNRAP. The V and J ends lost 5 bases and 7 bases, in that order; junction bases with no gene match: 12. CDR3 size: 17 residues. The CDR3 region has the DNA TGTGCTAGTGGTCATCCACAGGGGGCTACGAGGAATTCACCCCTCCACTTT. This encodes CASGHPQGATRNSPLHF. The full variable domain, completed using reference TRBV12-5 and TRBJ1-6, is DARVTQTPRHKVTEMGQEVTMRCQPILGHNTVFWYRQTMMQGLELLAYFRNRAPLDDSGMPKDRFSAEMPDATLATLKIQPSEPRDSAVYFCASGHPQGATRNSPLHFGNGTRLTVT.

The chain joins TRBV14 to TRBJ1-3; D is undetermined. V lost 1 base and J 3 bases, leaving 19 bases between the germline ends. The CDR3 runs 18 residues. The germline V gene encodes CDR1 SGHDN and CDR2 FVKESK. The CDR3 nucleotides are TGTGCCAGCAGCCAAGTTCTGTCGGCCCGTTCAAGTGGAAACACCATATATTTT. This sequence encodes CASSQVLSARSSGNTIYF.

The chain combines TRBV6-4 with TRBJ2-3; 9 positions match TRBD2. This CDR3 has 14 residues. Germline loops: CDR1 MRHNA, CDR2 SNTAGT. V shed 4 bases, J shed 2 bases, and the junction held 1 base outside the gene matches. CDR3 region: CASSGGRATDTQYF. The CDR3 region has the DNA TGTGCCAGCAGTGGCGGGAGGGCCACAGATACGCAGTATTTT.

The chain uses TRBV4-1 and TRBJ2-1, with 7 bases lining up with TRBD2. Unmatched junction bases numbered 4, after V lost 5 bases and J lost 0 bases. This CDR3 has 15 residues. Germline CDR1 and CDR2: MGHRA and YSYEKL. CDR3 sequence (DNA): TGCGCCAGCAGCGCGGGGGAAAGCTCCTACAATGAGCAGTTCTTC. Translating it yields CASSAGESSYNEQFF.

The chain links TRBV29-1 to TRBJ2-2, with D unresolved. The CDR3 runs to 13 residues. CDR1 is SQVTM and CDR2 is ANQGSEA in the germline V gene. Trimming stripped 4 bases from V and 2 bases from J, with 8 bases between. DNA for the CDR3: TGCAGCGTTGCCCCCGATAACACCGGGGAGCTGTTTTTT. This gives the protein CSVAPDNTGELFF.

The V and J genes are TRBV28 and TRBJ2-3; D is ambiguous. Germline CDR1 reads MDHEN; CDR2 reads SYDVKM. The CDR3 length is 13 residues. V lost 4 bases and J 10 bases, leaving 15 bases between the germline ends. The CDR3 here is CASSSNFRESQYF. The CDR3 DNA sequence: TGTGCCAGCAGTTCAAACTTCCGCGAATCGCAGTATTTT.